This TCR beta chain came from a study of glioma-infiltrating T cells. Overall study context: Glioma patients had dexamethasone for six or fewer days before surgery.

About this clonotype itself: What it binds is not known.

Study-level results: Shared blood CDR3 signature motifs marked patients with low tissue-blood divergence. Gliomas, especially low-grade, showed above-expected tissue-blood divergence; non-neoplastic patients showed below.

The iRepertoire nested amplicon-rescue multiplex PCR amplified TCR alpha and beta CDR3s from RNA. TCRdb re-derived calls from the multiplex PCR reads in MiXCR, one entry per CDR3 protein. This sample has about 380,000 distinct CDR3 sequences, with more than 35% found just once. CDR1 and CDR2 (germline): LGHNA, YNFKEQ. This CDR3 is built from 15 residues. Trimming took off 7 bases at V and 3 bases at J, with 17 bases between the two ends. The specimen sequenced was glioma tissue, nonneoplastic brain tissue, or PBMCs (not recorded which). This clonotype was sampled from a human donor with low-grade glioma or glioblastoma, undergoing nonglioma brain surgery, or in good health (not recorded which). The rearrangement uses TRBV4-2 and TRBJ2-3; D perhaps matches TRBD2 (6 bases). CDR3 sequence reads: CASTLGGTSTDTQYF. The DNA of the CDR3 is TGTGCCAGCACCCTCGGCGGGACTTCAACAGATACGCAGTATTTT.